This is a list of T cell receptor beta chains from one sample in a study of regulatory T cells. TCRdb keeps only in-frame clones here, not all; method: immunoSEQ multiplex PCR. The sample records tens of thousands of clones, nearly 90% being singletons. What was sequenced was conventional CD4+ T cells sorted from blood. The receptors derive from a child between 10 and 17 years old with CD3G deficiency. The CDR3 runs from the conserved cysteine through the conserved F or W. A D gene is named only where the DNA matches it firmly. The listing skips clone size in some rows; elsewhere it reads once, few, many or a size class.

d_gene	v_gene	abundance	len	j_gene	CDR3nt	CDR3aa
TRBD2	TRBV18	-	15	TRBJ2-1	TGTGCCAGCTCACCATCGCGGGAGGGCGGGAATGAGCAGTTCTTC	CASSPSREGGNEQFF
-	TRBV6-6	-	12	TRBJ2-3	TGTGCCAGCAGTTACTCCGGGGATACGCAGTATTTT	CASSYSGDTQYF
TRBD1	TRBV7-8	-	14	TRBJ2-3	TGTGCCAGCAGCTTGGACAGGGGCACAGATACGCAGTATTTT	CASSLDRGTDTQYF
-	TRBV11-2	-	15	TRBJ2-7	TGTGCCAGCAGCCCCCAAATGACAGGAACCTACGAGCAGTACTTC	CASSPQMTGTYEQYF
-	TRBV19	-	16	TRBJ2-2	TGTGCCAGTAGTATAGCTACGGCATTGAACACCGGGGAGCTGTTTTTT	CASSIATALNTGELFF
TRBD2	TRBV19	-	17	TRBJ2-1	TGTGCCAGTAGTAAGGGGACGACTAGCGGCTCCTACAATGAGCAGTTCTTC	CASSKGTTSGSYNEQFF
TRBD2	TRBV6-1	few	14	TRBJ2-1	TGTGCCAGCAGCCGACTAGCGGGTGCCAATGAGCAGTTCTTC	CASSRLAGANEQFF
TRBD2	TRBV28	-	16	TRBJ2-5	TGTGCCAGCACCCCTCTGCGCGGGGGGGTCCAAGAGACCCAGTACTTC	CASTPLRGGVQETQYF
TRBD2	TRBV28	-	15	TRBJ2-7	TGTGCCAGCAGACTTAGCGGGACCCGCTCCTACGAGCAGTACTTC	CASRLSGTRSYEQYF
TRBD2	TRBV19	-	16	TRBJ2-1	TGTGCCAGTAGTATTGGATCCAGTAGCGGGTACAATGAGCAGTTCTTC	CASSIGSSSGYNEQFF
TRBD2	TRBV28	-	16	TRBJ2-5	TGTGCCAGCAGCTGGAGGGCTACTAGCGGGCAAGAGACCCAGTACTTC	CASSWRATSGQETQYF